The 17 T cell receptor beta chains below were found in one sample sequenced in a study of OX40 agonist ivuxolimab in advanced cancers. Produced via immunoSEQ multiplex PCR; TCRdb's table is partial and in-frame only. Found here are fewer than 65,000 clones, approximately 82% of them singletons; the top ten hold 3.5% to 4.5%. The input for sequencing was CD4+ or CD8+ T cells sorted from blood, taken in a trial of the OX40 agonist ivuxolimab. These receptors all stem from an adult with an advanced solid tumor such as melanoma, head and neck, liver or kidney cancer.

The chain uses TRBV4-3 and TRBJ1-1, with TRBD1 matching 11 bases. The V segment lost 1 base and the J segment 11 bases; nucleotides outside the gene matches: 3. Germline V CDR1 and CDR2: LGHNA, YSLEER. The CDR3 is made up of 13 amino acids. The CDR3 nucleotides read TGCGCCAGCAGCCAAGGAGGGGACAGGGGGGCTTTCTTT. Protein sequence: CASSQGGDRGAFF.

By sample fraction, this clone is medium-sized (0.01 to 0.1%). V usage is TRBV10-2 and J usage is TRBJ1-4, with 8 bases lining up with TRBD1. Unmatched junction bases numbered 4, after V lost 5 bases and J lost 8 bases. The CDR3 runs to 13 residues. Germline CDR1 and CDR2: WSHSY and SAAADI. CDR3 nucleotides: TGCGCCAGCAGTCAGGGGGCTCGGGAAAAACTGTTTTTT. Translated, it gives CASSQGAREKLFF.

Remarks on this clone: The junction departs from germline at one end; a sequencing error may be responsible. This chain links TRBV18 with TRBJ1-2; TRBD1 matches 8 bases. The CDR3 is made up of 18 amino acids. Germline CDR1 KGHSH, CDR2 LQKENI. In DNA, the CDR3 is TGTGCCAGCTCACTGTTTGTCCAGGGGGCGCGGAACAACTATGGCGACACCTTC. This codes for CASSLFVQGARNNYGDTF.

The genes are TRBV6-1 and TRBJ2-5; 7 bases align to TRBD2. CDR1 and CDR2 (germline): MNHNS, SASEGT. V was pared by 8 bases and J by 5 bases, with 8 bases of the junction left unmatched. The CDR3 sequence is 13 residues long. CDR3: CASGGGRRETQYF. For the CDR3, the DNA is TGTGCCAGCGGGGGGGGGAGACGGGAGACCCAGTACTTC.

V and J are TRBV18 and TRBJ1-2, with D unclear. The CDR3 is made up of 13 amino acids. Trimming shortened V by 3 bases and J by 5 bases, and 10 bases separated the two germline ends. The germline gives CDR1 KGHSH, CDR2 LQKENI. Here the CDR3 DNA reads TGTGCCAGCTCACCCATCCCCTTATATGGCTACACCTTC. The encoded protein is CASSPIPLYGYTF.

This clone came up once. The V gene is TRBV6-5, the J gene TRBJ1-5; no clear D gene. V lost 1 base and J 4 bases, leaving 5 bases between the germline ends. The CDR3 runs to 13 residues. Germline assignment: CDR1 MNHEY and CDR2 SVGAGI. The CDR3 loop reads CASSYYGNQPQHF. In nucleotides, the CDR3 is TGTGCCAGCAGTTACTACGGTAATCAGCCCCAGCATTTT.

The genes are TRBV7-6 and TRBJ2-3; 9 bases align to TRBD2. The junction had 2 bases not matched to a gene; V was cut back by 2 bases and J by 2 bases. Germline values: CDR1 SGHVS, CDR2 FNYEAQ. The CDR3 is 15 amino acids. The CDR3, as DNA: TGTGCCAGCAGCTTACGACTAGCGGACACAGATACGCAGTATTTT. This encodes CASSLRLADTDTQYF.

The gene calls are TRBV28 and TRBJ2-7; perhaps TRBD1 as D (6 bases). Looked up from germline, CDR1 is MDHEN and CDR2 is SYDVKM. V was pared by 4 bases and J by 3 bases, with 10 bases between. The CDR3 is made up of 13 amino acids. The CDR3 DNA is TGTGCCAGCAGTTCCGACAGGAACTACGAGCAGTACTTC. Translation: CASSSDRNYEQYF.

The rearrangement links TRBV4-2 to TRBJ1-4; tentatively, D is TRBD1 (5 bases). CDR1 is LGHNA and CDR2 is YNFKEQ in the germline V gene. V gave up 0 bases and J gave up 10 bases, with 15 bases separating them. The CDR3 has 15 residues. The CDR3 here is CASSQDRRDSGKLFF. DNA of the CDR3: TGTGCCAGCAGCCAAGATCGCAGGGATTCGGGAAAACTGTTTTTT.

V is TRBV9 and J is TRBJ1-3, with D unclear. Trimming cost V 4 bases and J 5 bases, with 16 bases left between them. This CDR3 has 15 residues. Germline V gene data show CDR1 as SGDLS and CDR2 as YYNGEE. CDR3 bases: TGTGCCAGCAGCACACACAGCGGGTTGAGAAACACCATATATTTT. This encodes CASSTHSGLRNTIYF.

The chain links TRBV27 to TRBJ1-3; no clear D. V shed 6 bases and J shed 3 bases, with 18 bases lying between them. Germline V gene sequence: CDR1 MNHEY, CDR2 SMNVEV (reference sequence). The CDR3 has 16 amino acids. CDR3 sequence: CASSRGYGSSGNTIYF. The CDR3, as DNA: TGTGCCAGCAGCCGAGGCTACGGGAGTAGTGGAAACACCATATATTTT.

This clone was observed a single time. V is TRBV5-4 and J is TRBJ2-1; TRBD2 matches 7 bases. In germline, CDR1 is SGHNT, CDR2 YYREEE (reference sequence). V trimming: 4 bases; J trimming: 0 bases; junction bases outside the gene matches: 7. The CDR3 extends over 16 amino acids. The CDR3 nucleotides are TGTGCCAGCAGCCCCCCTCCTAGCGGCTCCTACAATGAGCAGTTCTTC. It encodes CASSPPPSGSYNEQFF.

The chain carries TRBV28 and TRBJ2-5, with 9 bases aligning to TRBD2. V shed 6 bases, J shed 5 bases, and the junction held 7 bases outside the gene matches. The CDR3 is 14 amino acids. Germline CDR1 and CDR2: MDHEN and SYDVKM. The CDR3 here is CASRGGGALETQYF. The CDR3 coding sequence is TGTGCCAGCAGGGGCGGGGGGGCTCTGGAGACCCAGTACTTC.

The genes are TRBV27 and TRBJ2-2, with D hard to call. Germline CDR1 reads MNHEY; CDR2 reads SMNVEV (reference sequence). Trimming removed 6 bases at V and 2 bases at J, with 4 bases between. The CDR3 totals 12 residues. The CDR3 loop reads CASRTNTGELFF. Here the CDR3 DNA reads TGTGCCAGCAGGACCAACACCGGGGAGCTGTTTTTT.

V is TRBV5-1 and J is TRBJ1-4; 8 bases fit TRBD1. The V segment lost 1 base and the J segment 7 bases; nucleotides outside the gene matches: 3. From germline, CDR1 is SGHRS and CDR2 YFSETQ. This CDR3 spans 14 amino acids. As DNA, the CDR3 is TGCGCCAGCAGCTTGACAGGGGGTGTTGAAAAACTGTTTTTT. This codes for CASSLTGGVEKLFF.

The chain carries TRBV28 and TRBJ2-5; 9 positions match TRBD1. The CDR3 is 14 residues long. V lost 4 bases to trimming and J lost 11 bases; unmatched junction nucleotides: 11. Germline-derived CDR1 and CDR2 are MDHEN and SYDVKM. The chain's CDR3 is CASSYSLRTGEQYF. Written as DNA, the CDR3 is TGTGCCAGCAGTTACTCGCTTCGGACAGGGGAGCAGTACTTC.

The V gene is TRBV4-3, the J gene TRBJ1-1, with unresolved D. The ends were cut back, 0 bases at V and 1 base at J, with 6 bases in the middle. The germline V gene encodes CDR1 LGHNA and CDR2 YSLEER. The CDR3 runs to 14 residues. CDR3 DNA: TGCGCCAGCAGCCAAGAATGGGCGAACACTGAAGCTTTCTTT. It translates to CASSQEWANTEAFF.